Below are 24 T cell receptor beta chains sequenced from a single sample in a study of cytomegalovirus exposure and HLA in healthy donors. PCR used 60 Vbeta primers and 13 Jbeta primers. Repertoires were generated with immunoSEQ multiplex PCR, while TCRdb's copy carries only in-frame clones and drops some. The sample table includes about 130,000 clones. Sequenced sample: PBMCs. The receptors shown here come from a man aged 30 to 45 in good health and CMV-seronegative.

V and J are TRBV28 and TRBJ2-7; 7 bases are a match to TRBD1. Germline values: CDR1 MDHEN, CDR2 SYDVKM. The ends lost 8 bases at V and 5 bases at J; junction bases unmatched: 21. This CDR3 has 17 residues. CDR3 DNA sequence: TGTGCCAGCTGGATGAATGGCAGGGGGATAGGGGGAGACGAGCAGTACTTC. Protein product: CASWMNGRGIGGDEQYF.

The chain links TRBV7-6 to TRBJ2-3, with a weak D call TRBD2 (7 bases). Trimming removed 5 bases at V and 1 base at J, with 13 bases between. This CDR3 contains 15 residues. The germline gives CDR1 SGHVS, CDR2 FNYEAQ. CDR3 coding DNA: TGTGCCAGCAGCGGGAGGGGGTCTGGCACAGATACGCAGTATTTT. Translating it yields CASSGRGSGTDTQYF.

The CDR3: CASSLITGYEKLFF. The CDR3 DNA follows: TGTGCCAGCAGTTTAATAACAGGGTACGAAAAACTGTTTTTT. The J gene is TRBJ1-4, the V gene TRBV28; tentatively, D is TRBD1 (6 bases). The germline V gene encodes CDR1 MDHEN and CDR2 SYDVKM. V shed 2 bases and J shed 8 bases, with 12 bases lying between them. CDR3 size: 14 residues.

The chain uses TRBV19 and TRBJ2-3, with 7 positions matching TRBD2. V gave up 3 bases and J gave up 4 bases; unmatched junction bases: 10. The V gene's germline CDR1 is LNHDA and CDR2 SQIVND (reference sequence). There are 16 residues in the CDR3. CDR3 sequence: CASSMWSGRYSDTQYF. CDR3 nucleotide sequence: TGTGCCAGTAGTATGTGGTCCGGGAGGTATTCAGATACGCAGTATTTT.

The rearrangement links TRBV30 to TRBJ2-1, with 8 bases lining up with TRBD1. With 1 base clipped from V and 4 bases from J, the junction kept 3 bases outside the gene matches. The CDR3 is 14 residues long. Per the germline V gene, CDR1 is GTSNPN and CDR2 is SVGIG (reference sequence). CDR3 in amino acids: CAWSAGGRYNEQFF. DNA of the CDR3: TGTGCCTGGAGTGCAGGGGGCCGTTACAATGAGCAGTTCTTC.

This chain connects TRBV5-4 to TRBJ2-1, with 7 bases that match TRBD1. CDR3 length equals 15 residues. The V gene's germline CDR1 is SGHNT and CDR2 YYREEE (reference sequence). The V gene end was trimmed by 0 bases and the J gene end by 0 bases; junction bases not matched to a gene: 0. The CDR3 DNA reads TGTGCCAGCAGCTTGGAGGGGGCCTCCTACAATGAGCAGTTCTTC. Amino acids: CASSLEGASYNEQFF.

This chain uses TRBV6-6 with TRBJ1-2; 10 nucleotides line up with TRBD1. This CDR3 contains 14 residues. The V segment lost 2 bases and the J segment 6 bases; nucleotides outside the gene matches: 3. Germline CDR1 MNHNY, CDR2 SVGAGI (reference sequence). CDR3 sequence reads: CASSYAGTGDGYTF. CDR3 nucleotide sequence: TGTGCCAGCAGTTACGCCGGGACAGGGGATGGCTACACCTTC.

The CDR3 loop is CASGVGAGTGAYNEQFF. In nucleotides, the CDR3 is TGTGCCAGCGGTGTGGGGGCGGGGACAGGGGCCTACAATGAGCAGTTCTTC. The chain employs TRBV2 and TRBJ2-1, with 10 bases fitting TRBD1. This CDR3 contains 17 residues. Germline values: CDR1 SNHLY, CDR2 FYNNEI. J gave up 2 bases and V 8 bases, and 12 bases lay outside the gene matches.

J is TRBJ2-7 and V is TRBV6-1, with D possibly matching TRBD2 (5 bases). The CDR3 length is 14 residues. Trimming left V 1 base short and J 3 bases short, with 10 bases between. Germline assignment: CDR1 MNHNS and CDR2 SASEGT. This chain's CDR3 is CASSEGVSVYEQYF. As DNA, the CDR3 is TGTGCCAGCAGTGAAGGTGTTAGCGTCTACGAGCAGTACTTC.

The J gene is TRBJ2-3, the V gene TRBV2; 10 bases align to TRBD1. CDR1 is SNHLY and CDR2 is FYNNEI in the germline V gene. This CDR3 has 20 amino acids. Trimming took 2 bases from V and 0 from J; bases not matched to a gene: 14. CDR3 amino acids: CASSESGQGFTPSSTDTQYF. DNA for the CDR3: TGTGCCAGCAGTGAATCGGGACAGGGGTTTACCCCTTCTAGCACAGATACGCAGTATTTT.

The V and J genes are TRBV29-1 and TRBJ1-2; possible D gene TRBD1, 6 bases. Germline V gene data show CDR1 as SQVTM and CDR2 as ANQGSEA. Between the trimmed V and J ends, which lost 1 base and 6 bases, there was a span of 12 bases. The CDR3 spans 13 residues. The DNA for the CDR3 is TGCAGCGTTGAAGGGGGCAGGGGTGATGGCTACACCTTC. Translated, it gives CSVEGGRGDGYTF.

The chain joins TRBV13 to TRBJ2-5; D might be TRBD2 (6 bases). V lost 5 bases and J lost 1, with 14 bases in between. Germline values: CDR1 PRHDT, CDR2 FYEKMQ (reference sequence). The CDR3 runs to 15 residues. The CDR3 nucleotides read TGTGCCAGCAGCAAAGGAGGGAAAGGCCAAGAGACCCAGTACTTC. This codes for CASSKGGKGQETQYF.

The CDR3 DNA is TGTGCCAGCAGTTTAGCAGGGCAACCCTACGAGCAGTACTTC. It specifies CASSLAGQPYEQYF. V gene TRBV28 combines with J gene TRBJ2-7; maybe TRBD1 (5 bases). This CDR3 region has 14 residues. Trimming cost V 2 bases and J 2 bases, with 10 bases left between them. From germline, CDR1 is MDHEN and CDR2 SYDVKM.

Written as DNA, the CDR3 is TGCAGCGTTGATGGCTTAGCATGGTACTCCTACAATGAGCAGTTCTTC. It is translated as CSVDGLAWYSYNEQFF. The gene calls are TRBV29-1 and TRBJ2-1; D unclear. V lost 3 bases and J 0 bases, leaving 15 bases between the germline ends. The CDR3 is 16 amino acids. From germline, CDR1 is SQVTM and CDR2 ANQGSEA.

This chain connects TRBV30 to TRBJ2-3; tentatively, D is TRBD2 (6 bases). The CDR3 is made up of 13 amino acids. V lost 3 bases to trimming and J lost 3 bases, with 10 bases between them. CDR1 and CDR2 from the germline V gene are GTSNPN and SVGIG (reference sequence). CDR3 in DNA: TGTGCCTGGAGAGCAGGGAGGACAGATACGCAGTATTTT. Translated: CAWRAGRTDTQYF.

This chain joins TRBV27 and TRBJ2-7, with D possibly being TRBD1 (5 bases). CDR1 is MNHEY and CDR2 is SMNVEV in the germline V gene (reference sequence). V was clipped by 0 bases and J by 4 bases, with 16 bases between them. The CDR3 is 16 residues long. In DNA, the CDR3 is TGTGCCAGCAGTTTATCAAACCCAGGGCCCGCGTACGAGCAGTACTTC. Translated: CASSLSNPGPAYEQYF.

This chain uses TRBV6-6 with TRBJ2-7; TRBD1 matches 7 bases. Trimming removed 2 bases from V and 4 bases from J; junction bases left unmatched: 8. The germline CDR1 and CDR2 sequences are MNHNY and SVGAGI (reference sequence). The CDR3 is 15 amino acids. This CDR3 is CASSYTDRDQYEQYF. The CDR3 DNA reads TGTGCCAGCAGTTACACCGACAGGGACCAATACGAGCAGTACTTC.

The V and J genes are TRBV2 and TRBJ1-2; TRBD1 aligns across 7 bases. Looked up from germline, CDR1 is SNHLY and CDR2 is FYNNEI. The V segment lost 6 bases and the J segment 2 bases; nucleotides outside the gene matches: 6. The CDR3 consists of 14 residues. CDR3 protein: CASREGQQNYGYTF. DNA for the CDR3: TGTGCCAGCAGGGAGGGACAGCAGAACTATGGCTACACCTTC.

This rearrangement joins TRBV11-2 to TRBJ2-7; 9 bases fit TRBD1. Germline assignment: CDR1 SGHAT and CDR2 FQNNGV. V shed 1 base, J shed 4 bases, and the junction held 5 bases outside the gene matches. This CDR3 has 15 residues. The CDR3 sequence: CASSLVRDRGYEQYF. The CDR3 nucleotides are TGTGCCAGCAGCTTAGTACGTGACAGGGGGTACGAGCAGTACTTC.

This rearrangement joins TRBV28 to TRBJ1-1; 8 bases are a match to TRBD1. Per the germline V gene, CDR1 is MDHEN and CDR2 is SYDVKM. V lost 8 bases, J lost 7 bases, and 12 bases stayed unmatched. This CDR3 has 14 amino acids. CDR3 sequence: CASGGVDRGVEAFF. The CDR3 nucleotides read TGTGCCAGCGGGGGGGTAGACAGGGGAGTTGAAGCTTTCTTT.

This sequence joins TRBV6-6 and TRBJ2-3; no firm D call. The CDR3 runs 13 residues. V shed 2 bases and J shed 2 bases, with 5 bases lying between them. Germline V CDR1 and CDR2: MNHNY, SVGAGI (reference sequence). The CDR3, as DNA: TGTGCCAGCAGTTACGAGTTCACAGATACGCAGTATTTT. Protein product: CASSYEFTDTQYF.

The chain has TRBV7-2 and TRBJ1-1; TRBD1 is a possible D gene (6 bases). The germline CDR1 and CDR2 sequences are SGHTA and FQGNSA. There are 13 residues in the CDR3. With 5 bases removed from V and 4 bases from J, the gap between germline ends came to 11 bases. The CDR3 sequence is CASSARGRTEAFF. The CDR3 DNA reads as TGTGCCAGCAGCGCCAGGGGACGCACTGAAGCTTTCTTT.

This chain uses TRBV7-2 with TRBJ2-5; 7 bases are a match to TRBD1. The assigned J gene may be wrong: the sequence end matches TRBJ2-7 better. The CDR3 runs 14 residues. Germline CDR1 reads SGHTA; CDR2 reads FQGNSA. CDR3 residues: CASSSTGSAYEQYF. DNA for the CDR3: TGTGCCAGCAGCTCGACAGGGTCGGCCTACGAGCAGTACTTC.

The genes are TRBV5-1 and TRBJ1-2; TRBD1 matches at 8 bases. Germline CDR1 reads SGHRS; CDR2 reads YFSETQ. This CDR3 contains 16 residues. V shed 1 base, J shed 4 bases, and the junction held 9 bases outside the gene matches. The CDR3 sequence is CASSLISPGGTYGYTF. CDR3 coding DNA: TGCGCCAGCAGCTTGATTTCCCCAGGGGGCACCTATGGCTACACCTTC.